This record concerns one T cell receptor beta chain sequence. The CDR3 spans 15 residues. V was pared by 0 bases and J by 0 bases, with 6 bases between. CDR1 SNHLY and CDR2 FYNNEI come from the germline V gene. These data belong to a study of cytomegalovirus exposure and HLA in healthy donors. Amplification used 60 Vbeta primers and 13 Jbeta primers. Sequenced by immunoSEQ multiplex PCR; TCRdb stores in-frame clones only, minus some. The table lists approximately 190,000 clones, 78% of them singletons. This TCR was sampled from a woman in her twenties or thirties in good health and CMV-seropositive. The rearrangement joins TRBV2 to TRBJ1-3; no firm D call. Material: PBMCs. The CDR3 bases are TGTGCCAGCAGTGAAGCGCCTATCTCTGGAAACACCATATATTTT. It yields the protein CASSEAPISGNTIYF.